Below, 5 T cell receptor beta chains from the same sample are listed, as sequenced in a study of T cells in Graves' hyperthyroidism and ophthalmopathy. Amplification of TCR beta CDR3 regions used RNA as the template. In the first-round RT-PCR of the TCR CDR3, the HTBI primer set was used. TCRdb used MiXCR to reprocess the multiplex PCR reads, holding one entry per CDR3 protein. The table lists about 640,000 distinct CDR3 sequences, more than 14% of them singletons, with about 12% in the top ten. Sequencing was done on a sample of blood. Receptors were obtained from a woman in her forties or fifties with Graves' ophthalmopathy.

This chain uses TRBV20-1 with TRBJ2-1; 9 nucleotides agree with TRBD1. Trimming at V came to 1 base and at J to 2 bases, leaving 3 bases not matched to a gene. The CDR3 consists of 15 residues. Germline V gives CDR1 DFQATT, CDR2 SNEGSKA (reference sequence). The CDR3 loop reads CSARGGQGPYNEQFF. CDR3 DNA sequence: TGCAGTGCTAGAGGAGGACAGGGGCCCTACAATGAGCAGTTCTTC.

As regards this clonotype: The conserved closing phenylalanine or tryptophan is absent in this CDR3, likely reflecting a read error. V gene TRBV5-1 combines with J gene TRBJ2-5; TRBD2 matches at 10 bases. Germline CDR1 SGHRS, CDR2 YFSETQ. Trimming removed 0 bases from V and 10 bases from J; junction bases left unmatched: 3. The CDR3 has 13 residues. The CDR3 sequence: CASSLGLAGDQYL. The CDR3 DNA reads as TGCGCCAGCAGCTTGGGGCTAGCGGGAGACCAGTACCTC.

This clonotype was counted a few times. This rearrangement joins TRBV6-1 to TRBJ1-2; 7 bases fit TRBD1. V lost 6 bases, J lost 6 bases, and 10 bases stayed unmatched. The CDR3 runs 14 residues. CDR1 and CDR2 (germline): MNHNS, SASEGT. Here the CDR3 reads CASRSLTGRDGYTF. The CDR3 DNA reads as TGTGCCAGCAGGTCCCTGACAGGGAGAGATGGCTACACCTTC.

This clonotype has more than one count but fewer than ten. The J gene is TRBJ2-1, the V gene TRBV4-1; D not certain. Germline lookup yields CDR1 MGHRA and CDR2 YSYEKL. Trimming pared 0 bases from V and 3 bases from J, leaving 9 bases between. CDR3 size: 15 residues. The CDR3 nucleotides are TGCGCCAGCAGCCAAGATGCCGCGAGCTACAATGAGCAGTTCTTC. Translation gives CASSQDAASYNEQFF.

This clonotype has a count of ten or more. V usage is TRBV12-3 or TRBV12-4 and J usage is TRBJ1-4; 8 nucleotides align to TRBD1. The CDR3 extends over 16 amino acids. Trimming at V came to 2 bases and at J to 1 base, leaving 3 bases not matched to a gene. This chain's CDR3 is CASSLNRGKTNEKLFF. CDR3 in DNA: TGTGCCAGCAGTTTAAACAGGGGGAAAACTAATGAAAAACTGTTTTTT.